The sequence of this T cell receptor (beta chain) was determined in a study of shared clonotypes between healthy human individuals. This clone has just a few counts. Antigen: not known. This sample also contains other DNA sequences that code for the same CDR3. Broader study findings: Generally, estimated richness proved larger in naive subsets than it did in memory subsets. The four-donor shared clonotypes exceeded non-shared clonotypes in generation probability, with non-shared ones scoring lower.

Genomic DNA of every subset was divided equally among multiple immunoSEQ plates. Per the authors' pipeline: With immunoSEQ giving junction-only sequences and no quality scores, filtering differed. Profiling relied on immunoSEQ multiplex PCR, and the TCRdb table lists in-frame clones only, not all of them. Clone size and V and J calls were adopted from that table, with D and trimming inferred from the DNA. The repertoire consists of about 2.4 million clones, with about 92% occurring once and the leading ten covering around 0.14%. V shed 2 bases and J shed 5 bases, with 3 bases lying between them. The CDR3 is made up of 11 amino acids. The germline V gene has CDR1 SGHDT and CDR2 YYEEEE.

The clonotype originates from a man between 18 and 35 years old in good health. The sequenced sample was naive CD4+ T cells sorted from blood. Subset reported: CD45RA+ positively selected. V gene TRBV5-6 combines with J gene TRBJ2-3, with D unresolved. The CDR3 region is CASSLGDTQYF. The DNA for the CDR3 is TGTGCCAGCAGCTTAGGAGATACGCAGTATTTT.